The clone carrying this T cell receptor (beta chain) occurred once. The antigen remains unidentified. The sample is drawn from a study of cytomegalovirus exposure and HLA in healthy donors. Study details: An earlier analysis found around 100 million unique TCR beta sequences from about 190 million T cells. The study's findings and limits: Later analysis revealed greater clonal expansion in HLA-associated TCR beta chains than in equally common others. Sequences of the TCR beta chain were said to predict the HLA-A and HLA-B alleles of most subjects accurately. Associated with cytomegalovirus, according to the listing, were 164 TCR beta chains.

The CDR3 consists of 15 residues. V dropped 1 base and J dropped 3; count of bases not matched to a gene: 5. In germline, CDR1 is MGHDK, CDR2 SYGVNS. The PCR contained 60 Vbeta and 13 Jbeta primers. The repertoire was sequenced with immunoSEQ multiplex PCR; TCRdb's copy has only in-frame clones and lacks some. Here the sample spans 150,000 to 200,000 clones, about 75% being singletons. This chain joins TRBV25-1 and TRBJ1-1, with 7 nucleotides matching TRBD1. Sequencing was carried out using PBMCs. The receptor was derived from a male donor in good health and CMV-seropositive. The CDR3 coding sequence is TGTGCCAGCAGTGAATCCAGGGGGTTTGACACTGAAGCTTTCTTT. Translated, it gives CASSESRGFDTEAFF.